The 11 T cell receptor beta chains below come from one sample, sequenced in a study of T cells after yellow fever vaccination. MiXCR, run by TCRdb on the 5' RACE reads, gives a single entry per CDR3 protein. This sample yields roughly 330,000 distinct CDR3 sequences, of which about 4% are seen a single time; 24% belongs to the top ten. Source: PBMCs, taken 5 days after the yellow fever booster vaccination. All receptors derive from a young man who received the YFV17D yellow fever vaccine.

This clonotype was counted only a few times. This chain connects TRBV5-6 to TRBJ1-2; D possibly corresponds to TRBD1 (5 bases). Trimming left V 2 bases short and J 8 bases short, with 13 bases between. Germline V gives CDR1 SGHDT, CDR2 YYEEEE. The CDR3 has 13 residues. The CDR3 nucleotides are TGTGCCAGCAGCTTTACTCAGGGCGGCGGCTACACCTTC. As protein: CASSFTQGGGYTF.

This clonotype appeared many times. The V gene is TRBV2, the J gene TRBJ1-5, with 8 bases identical to TRBD1. This CDR3 is built from 15 residues. V dropped 6 bases and J dropped 0; count of bases not matched to a gene: 4. CDR1 is SNHLY, CDR2 FYNNEI, per germline. The CDR3 coding sequence is TGTGCCAGCAGCGCGACAGGGGATAGCAATCAGCCCCAGCATTTT. This sequence encodes CASSATGDSNQPQHF. Full variable domain (outside the CDR3, taken from reference TRBV2 and TRBJ1-5): EPEVTQTPSHQVTQMGQEVILRCVPISNHLYFYWYRQILGQKVEFLVSFYNNEISEKSEIFDDQFSVERPDGSNFTLKIRSTKLEDSAMYFCASSATGDSNQPQHFGDGTRLSIL.

This sequence joins TRBV4-1 and TRBJ2-2; D is unclear. The CDR3 runs 15 residues. Deletions cut 1 base from V and 0 bases from J, with 6 bases between. The V gene's germline CDR1 is MGHRA and CDR2 YSYEKL. The CDR3 loop reads CASSQGRANTGELFF. The CDR3 bases are TGCGCCAGCAGCCAAGGCCGCGCGAACACCGGGGAGCTGTTTTTT.

This clonotype was found a few times. J is TRBJ2-5 and V is TRBV27, with D possibly being TRBD2 (6 bases). V lost 0 bases and J 6 bases, leaving 11 bases between the germline ends. This CDR3 has 14 residues. CDR1 and CDR2 from the germline V gene are MNHEY and SMNVEV (reference sequence). CDR3 protein: CASSLSWGDQTQYF. The CDR3 DNA is TGTGCCAGCAGTTTATCGTGGGGGGATCAGACCCAGTACTTC.

CDR3 sequence reads: CASSPTEGRIYGYTF. The CDR3 region has the DNA TGTGCCAGCAGCCCCACGGAGGGTCGGATCTATGGCTACACCTTC. This chain joins TRBV6-5 and TRBJ1-2; D gene unclear. Germline CDR1 and CDR2: MNHEY and SVGAGI. Between the trimmed V and J ends, which lost 6 bases and 4 bases, there was a span of 18 bases. This CDR3 has 15 amino acids.

This clonotype has only a few counts. V gene TRBV20-1 combines with J gene TRBJ2-1; possibly TRBD2 for D (5 bases). V lost 6 bases, J lost 6 bases, and 9 bases lay in between. Germline V gene lookup returns CDR1 DFQATT and CDR2 SNEGSKA (reference sequence). The CDR3 length is 11 residues. The CDR3 DNA sequence: TGCAGTGCCCTAGCCCTCAATGAGCAGTTCTTC. It specifies CSALALNEQFF.

This clonotype was recorded at least ten times. This chain connects TRBV7-2 to TRBJ1-6; D might be TRBD1 (5 bases). V was clipped by 3 bases and J by 7 bases, with 10 bases between them. The CDR3 runs 14 residues. Germline lookup yields CDR1 SGHTA and CDR2 FQGNSA. The CDR3 loop is CASSFGHSNSPLHF. In DNA form, the CDR3 reads TGTGCCAGCAGCTTCGGACACTCAAATTCACCCCTCCACTTT.

This clonotype turned up a few times. This chain connects TRBV19 to TRBJ2-7; D is possibly TRBD2 (6 bases). The CDR3 sequence is 14 residues long. V lost 3 bases and J 3 bases, leaving 12 bases between the germline ends. CDR1 is LNHDA and CDR2 is SQIVND in the germline V gene (reference sequence). CDR3 region: CASSISGGDYEQYF. DNA for the CDR3: TGTGCCAGTAGTATTTCCGGCGGGGACTACGAGCAGTACTTC.

The table lists this clonotype with a few counts. The chain carries TRBV29-1 and TRBJ2-5; D call uncertain. V was clipped by 5 bases and J by 5 bases, with 12 bases between them. Germline lookup yields CDR1 SQVTM and CDR2 ANQGSEA. This CDR3 spans 12 amino acids. In nucleotides, the CDR3 is TGCAGCGTTCTGTGGCCGAGCGAGACCCAGTACTTC. This encodes CSVLWPSETQYF.

The table lists this clonotype with a few counts. CDR3 residues: CAITKAGQGTSGANVLTF. The CDR3, as DNA: TGTGCCATCACGAAGGCCGGACAGGGGACCTCCGGGGCCAACGTCCTGACTTTC. This sequence joins TRBV10-3 and TRBJ2-6, with 9 bases identical to TRBD1. Trimming at V came to 7 bases and at J to 4 bases, leaving 14 bases not matched to a gene. This CDR3 has 18 residues. CDR1 and CDR2 (germline): ENHRY, SYGVKD.

This chain joins TRBV11-2 and TRBJ2-5; D may be TRBD1 or TRBD2 (6 bases each). From germline, CDR1 is SGHAT and CDR2 FQNNGV. With 3 bases removed from V and 0 bases from J, the gap between germline ends came to 14 bases. The CDR3 has 16 residues. CDR3 amino acids: CASSFWGAQYQETQYF. As DNA, the CDR3 is TGTGCCAGCAGCTTCTGGGGGGCACAGTACCAAGAGACCCAGTACTTC.